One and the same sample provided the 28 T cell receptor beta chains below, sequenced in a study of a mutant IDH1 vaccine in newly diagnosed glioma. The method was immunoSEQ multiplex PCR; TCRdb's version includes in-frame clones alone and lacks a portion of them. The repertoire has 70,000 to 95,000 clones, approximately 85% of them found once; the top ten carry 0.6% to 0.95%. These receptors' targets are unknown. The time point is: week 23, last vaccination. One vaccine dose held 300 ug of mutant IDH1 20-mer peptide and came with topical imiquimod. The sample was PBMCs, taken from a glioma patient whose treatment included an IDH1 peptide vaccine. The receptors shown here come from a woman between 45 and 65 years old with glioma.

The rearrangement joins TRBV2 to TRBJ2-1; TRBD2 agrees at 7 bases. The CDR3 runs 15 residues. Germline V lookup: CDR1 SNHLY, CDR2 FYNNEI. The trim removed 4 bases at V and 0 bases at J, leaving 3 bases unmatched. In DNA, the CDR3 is TGTGCCAGCAGTGGCCTAGCGGACTCCTACAATGAGCAGTTCTTC. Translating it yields CASSGLADSYNEQFF.

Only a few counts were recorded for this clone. The CDR3 is CAWRFGLNTEAFF. CDR3 bases: TGTGCCTGGAGATTCGGTTTGAACACTGAAGCTTTCTTT. The genes are TRBV30 and TRBJ1-1; no clear D. CDR3 length: 13 amino acids. CDR1 is GTSNPN and CDR2 is SVGIG in the germline V gene (reference sequence). The V end was cut by 3 bases, the J end by 0 bases, with 8 bases between.

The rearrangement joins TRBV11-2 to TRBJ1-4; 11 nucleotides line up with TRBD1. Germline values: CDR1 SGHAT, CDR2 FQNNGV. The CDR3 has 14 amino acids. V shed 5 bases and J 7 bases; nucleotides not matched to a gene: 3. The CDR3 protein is CASSRGQGAEKLFF. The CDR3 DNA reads TGTGCCAGCAGCCGAGGACAGGGGGCTGAAAAACTGTTTTTT.

The CDR3 bases are TGTGCCAGCAGCTTAGGGGCAGGGCGTGGGGCCAACGTCCTGACTTTC. It specifies CASSLGAGRGANVLTF. The rearrangement uses TRBV7-9 and TRBJ2-6, with D tentatively TRBD1 (5 bases). The germline gives CDR1 SEHNR, CDR2 FQNEAQ (reference sequence). The CDR3 consists of 16 residues. V shed 1 base and J shed 3 bases, with 10 bases lying between them.

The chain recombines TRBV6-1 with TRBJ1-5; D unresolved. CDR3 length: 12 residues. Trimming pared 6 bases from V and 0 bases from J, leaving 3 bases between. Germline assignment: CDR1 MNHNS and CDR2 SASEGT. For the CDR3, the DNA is TGTGCCAGCAGGCTTAGCAATCAGCCCCAGCATTTT. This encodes CASRLSNQPQHF.

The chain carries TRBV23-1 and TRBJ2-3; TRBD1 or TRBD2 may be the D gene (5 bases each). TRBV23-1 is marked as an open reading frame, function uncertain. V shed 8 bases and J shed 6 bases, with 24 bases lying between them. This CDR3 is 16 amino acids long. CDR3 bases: TGCGCCAGCTCCCCAACCCCGGGACGGCGAGCTGATACGCAGTATTTT. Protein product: CASSPTPGRRADTQYF.

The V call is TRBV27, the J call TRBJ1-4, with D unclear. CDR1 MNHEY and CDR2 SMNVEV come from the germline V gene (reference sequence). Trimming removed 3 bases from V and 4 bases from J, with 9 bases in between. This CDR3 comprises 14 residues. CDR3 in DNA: TGTGCCAGCAGTTTCCCCTCCGATAATGAAAAACTGTTTTTT. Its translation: CASSFPSDNEKLFF.

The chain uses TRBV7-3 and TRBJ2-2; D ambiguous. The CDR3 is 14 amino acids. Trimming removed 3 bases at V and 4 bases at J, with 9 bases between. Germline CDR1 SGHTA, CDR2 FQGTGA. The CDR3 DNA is TGTGCCAGCAGCTTCAATCTCGGCACCGGGGAGCTGTTTTTT. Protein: CASSFNLGTGELFF.

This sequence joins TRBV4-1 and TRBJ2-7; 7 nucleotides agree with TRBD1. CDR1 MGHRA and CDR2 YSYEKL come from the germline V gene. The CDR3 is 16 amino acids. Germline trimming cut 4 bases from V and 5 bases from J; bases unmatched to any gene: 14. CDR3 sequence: CASSPAETGMRDEQYF. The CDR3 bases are TGCGCCAGCAGCCCCGCGGAGACAGGGATGCGGGACGAGCAGTACTTC.

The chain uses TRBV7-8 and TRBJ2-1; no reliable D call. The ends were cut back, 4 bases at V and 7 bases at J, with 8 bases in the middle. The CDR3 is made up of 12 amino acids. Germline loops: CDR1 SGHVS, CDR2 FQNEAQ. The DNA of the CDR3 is TGTGCCAGCAGCTCGTCGCGGAATGAGCAGTTCTTC. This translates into CASSSSRNEQFF.

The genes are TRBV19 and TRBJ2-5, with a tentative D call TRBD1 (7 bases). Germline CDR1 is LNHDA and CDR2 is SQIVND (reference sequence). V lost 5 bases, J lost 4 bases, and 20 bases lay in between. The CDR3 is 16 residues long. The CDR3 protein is CASSSRTGPGRETQYF. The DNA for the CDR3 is TGTGCCAGTAGTTCCCGGACAGGCCCCGGGAGAGAGACCCAGTACTTC.

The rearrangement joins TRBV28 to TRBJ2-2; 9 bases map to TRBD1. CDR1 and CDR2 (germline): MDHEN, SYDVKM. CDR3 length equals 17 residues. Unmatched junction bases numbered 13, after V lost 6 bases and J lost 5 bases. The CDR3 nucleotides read TGTGCCAGCAGCTCTATGAGGGACAGGGCGGGTACCGGGGAGCTGTTTTTT. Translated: CASSSMRDRAGTGELFF.

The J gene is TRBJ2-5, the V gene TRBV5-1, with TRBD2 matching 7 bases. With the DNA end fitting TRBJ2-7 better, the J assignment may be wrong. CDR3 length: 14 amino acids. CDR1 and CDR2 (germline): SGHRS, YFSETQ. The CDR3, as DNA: TGCGCCAGCAGCCTCATCGGGGGGTCCTACGAGCAGTACTTC. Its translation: CASSLIGGSYEQYF.

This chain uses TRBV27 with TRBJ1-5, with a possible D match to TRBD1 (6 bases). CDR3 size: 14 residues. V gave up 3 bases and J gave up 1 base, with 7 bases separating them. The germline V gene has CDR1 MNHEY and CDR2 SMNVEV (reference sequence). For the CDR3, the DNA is TGTGCCAGCAGTTTCCAGGGGAGCAATCAGCCCCAGCATTTT. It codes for CASSFQGSNQPQHF.

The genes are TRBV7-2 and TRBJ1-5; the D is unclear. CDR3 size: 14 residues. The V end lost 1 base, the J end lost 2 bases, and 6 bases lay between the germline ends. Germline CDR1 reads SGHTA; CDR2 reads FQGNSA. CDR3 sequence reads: CASSLVGRNQPQHF. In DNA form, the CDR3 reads TGTGCCAGCAGCTTAGTCGGCCGCAATCAGCCCCAGCATTTT.

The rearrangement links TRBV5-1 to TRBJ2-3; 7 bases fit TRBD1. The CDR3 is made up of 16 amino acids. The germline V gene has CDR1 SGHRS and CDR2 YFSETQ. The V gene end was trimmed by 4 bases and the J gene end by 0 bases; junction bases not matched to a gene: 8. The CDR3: CASSLGTATSTDTQYF. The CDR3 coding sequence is TGCGCCAGCAGCCTCGGGACAGCGACTAGCACAGATACGCAGTATTTT. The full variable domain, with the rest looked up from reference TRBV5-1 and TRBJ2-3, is KAGVTQTPRYLIKTRGQQVTLSCSPISGHRSVSWYQQTPGQGLQFLFEYFSETQRNKGNFPGRFSGRQFSNSRSEMNVSTLELGDSALYLCASSLGTATSTDTQYFGPGTRLTVL.

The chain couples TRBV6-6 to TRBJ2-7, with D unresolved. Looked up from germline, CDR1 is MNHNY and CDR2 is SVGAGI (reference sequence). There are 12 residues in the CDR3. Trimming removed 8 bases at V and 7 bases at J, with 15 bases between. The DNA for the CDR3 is TGTGCCAGCCACCGTGGAGACCCAGAGCAGTACTTC. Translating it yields CASHRGDPEQYF.

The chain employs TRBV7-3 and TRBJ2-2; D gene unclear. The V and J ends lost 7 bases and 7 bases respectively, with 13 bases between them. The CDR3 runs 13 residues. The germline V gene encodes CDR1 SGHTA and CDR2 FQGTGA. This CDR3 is CASKLWVGGELFF. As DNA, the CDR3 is TGTGCCAGCAAACTATGGGTGGGCGGGGAGCTGTTTTTT.

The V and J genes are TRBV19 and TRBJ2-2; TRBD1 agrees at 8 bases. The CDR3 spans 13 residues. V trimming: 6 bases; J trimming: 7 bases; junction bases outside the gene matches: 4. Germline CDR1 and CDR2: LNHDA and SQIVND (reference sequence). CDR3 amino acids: CASSQGAIGELFF. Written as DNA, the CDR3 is TGTGCCAGTAGCCAGGGGGCGATCGGGGAGCTGTTTTTT.

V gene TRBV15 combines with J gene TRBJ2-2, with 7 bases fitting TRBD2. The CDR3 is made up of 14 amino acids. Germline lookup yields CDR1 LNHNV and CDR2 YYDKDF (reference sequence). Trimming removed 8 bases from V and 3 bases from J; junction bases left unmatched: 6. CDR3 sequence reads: CATGRGWDTGELFF. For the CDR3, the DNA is TGTGCCACCGGGAGGGGTTGGGACACCGGGGAGCTGTTTTTT.

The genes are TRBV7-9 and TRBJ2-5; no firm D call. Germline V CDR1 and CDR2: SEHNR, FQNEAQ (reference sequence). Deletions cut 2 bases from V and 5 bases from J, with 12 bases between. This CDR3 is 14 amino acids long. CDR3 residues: CASSLFSGGETQYF. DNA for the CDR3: TGTGCCAGCAGCTTATTCTCGGGTGGGGAGACCCAGTACTTC.

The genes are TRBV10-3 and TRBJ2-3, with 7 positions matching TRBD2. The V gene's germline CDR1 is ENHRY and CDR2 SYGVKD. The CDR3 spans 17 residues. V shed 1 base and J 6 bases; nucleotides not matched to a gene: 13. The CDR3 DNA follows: TGTGCCATCAGTGAGTGGGGAGGGCTAGCCGGAGCGGATACGCAGTATTTT. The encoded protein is CAISEWGGLAGADTQYF.

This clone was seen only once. CDR3 region: CASSLGIGRRSTGELFF. The CDR3 DNA reads as TGTGCCAGCAGCTTAGGGATAGGGAGGCGGAGCACCGGGGAGCTGTTTTTT. J is TRBJ2-2 and V is TRBV7-6, with D possibly being TRBD2 (6 bases). The germline CDR1 and CDR2 sequences are SGHVS and FNYEAQ. V lost 1 base, J lost 4 bases, and 16 bases lay in between. The CDR3 length is 17 residues.

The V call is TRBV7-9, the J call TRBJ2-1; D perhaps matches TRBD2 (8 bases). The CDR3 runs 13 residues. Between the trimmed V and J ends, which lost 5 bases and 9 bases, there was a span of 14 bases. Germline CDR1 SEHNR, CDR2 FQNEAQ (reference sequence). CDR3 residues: CASSLSGTAEQFF. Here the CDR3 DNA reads TGTGCCAGCAGCCTTAGCGGGACAGCTGAGCAGTTCTTC.

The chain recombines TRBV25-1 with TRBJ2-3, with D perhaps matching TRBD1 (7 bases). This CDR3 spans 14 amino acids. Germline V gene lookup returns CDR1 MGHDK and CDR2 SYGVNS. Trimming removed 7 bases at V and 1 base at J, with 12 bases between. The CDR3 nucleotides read TGTGCCAGCACCTTCAGGGGGGGCACAGATACGCAGTATTTT. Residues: CASTFRGGTDTQYF.

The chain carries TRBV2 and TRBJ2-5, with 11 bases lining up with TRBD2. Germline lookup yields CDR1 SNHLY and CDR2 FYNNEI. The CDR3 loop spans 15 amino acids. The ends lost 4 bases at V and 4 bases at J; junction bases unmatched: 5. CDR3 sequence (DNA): TGTGCCAGCAGTGGTGGTAGCGGGAGGGTAGAGACCCAGTACTTC. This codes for CASSGGSGRVETQYF.

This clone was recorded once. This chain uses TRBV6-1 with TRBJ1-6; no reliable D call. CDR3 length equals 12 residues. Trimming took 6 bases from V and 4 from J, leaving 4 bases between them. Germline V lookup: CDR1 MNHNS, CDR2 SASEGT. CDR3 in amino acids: CASSRYNSPLHF. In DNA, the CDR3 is TGTGCCAGCAGCCGTTATAATTCACCCCTCCACTTT.

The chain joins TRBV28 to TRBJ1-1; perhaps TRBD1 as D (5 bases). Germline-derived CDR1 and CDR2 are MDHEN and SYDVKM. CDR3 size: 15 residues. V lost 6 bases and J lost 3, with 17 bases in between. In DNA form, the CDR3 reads TGTGCCAGCAGAACCCGAGCGACGGGGCACACTGAAGCTTTCTTT. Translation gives CASRTRATGHTEAFF.